This TCR beta chain was recovered during a study of Ad26.COV2.S vaccination and SARS-CoV-2 variants. Assay used: immunoSEQ multiplex PCR; TCRdb lists only in-frame clones, some missing. The sample contains about 680,000 clones, about 90% of which appear only once. The CDR3 is made up of 13 amino acids. CDR1 is SGHRS, CDR2 YFSETQ, per germline. Trimming cost V 3 bases and J 8 bases, with 14 bases left between them. Described treatment: roughly 18 received Ad26.COV2.S at low or high dose, single or two shots; 5 received placebo; per-sample allocation not given. On day 63 after the first injection, vaccine and placebo recipients gave samples. An 18-55-year-old adult in Boston served as donor.

The material sequenced was peripheral blood, taken in a trial of Ad26.COV2.S vaccine versus placebo. The rearrangement links TRBV5-1 to TRBJ1-2, with D perhaps matching TRBD1 (5 bases). The sequence was collected from a person between 18 and 60 years old who received the Ad26.COV2.S COVID-19 vaccine or a placebo. This chain's CDR3 is CASSSQGERGYTF. CDR3 bases: TGCGCCAGCAGCTCGCAGGGTGAGAGGGGCTACACCTTC.